This TCR beta chain was captured in a study of early T cells in non-severe SARS-CoV-2 infection. Turning to the study itself: The chains were unpaired, and the sequenced material was bulk RNA from unsorted whole blood. Findings and caveats of the study: Private and CD4 specificities were missed by VDJdb matching, which favored anti-spike CD8 responses.

The table lists this clonotype with a few counts. Its target is unknown. Individually, cDNA molecules had unique molecular identifiers attached to them. TCRdb passed the 5' RACE reads through MiXCR, listing each CDR3 protein once. Of some 28,000 distinct CDR3 sequences listed, 9% to 10% are singletons. In germline, CDR1 is SGHKS, CDR2 YYEKEE (reference sequence). The V segment lost 0 bases and the J segment 10 bases; nucleotides outside the gene matches: 11. CDR3 length: 17 amino acids. The sample was whole blood. The chain couples TRBV5-5 to TRBJ1-6, with 9 positions matching TRBD1. This receptor was obtained from an adult who was a healthcare worker with PCR-confirmed SARS-CoV-2 infection or an uninfected control (not recorded which). The CDR3 sequence is CASSLGFGGQGRSPLHF. The CDR3 DNA follows: TGTGCCAGCAGCTTGGGGTTCGGTGGACAGGGGAGATCACCCCTCCACTTT.